This TCR beta chain was found in a study of breast tumors, draining lymph nodes, adjacent tissues. Axillary draining lymph nodes of breast cancer patients supplied the node samples. CDR3 size: 11 residues. Trimming removed 6 bases at V and 4 bases at J, with 8 bases between. The germline V gene has CDR1 DFQATT and CDR2 SNEGSKA (reference sequence). General observations from the study: Tumor T cell lymph node origin was a supported hypothesis, not proven. Compared with lymph nodes, tumors were less diverse; compared with nontumor tissue, more. Compared with basal-like, luminal-like tumors shared significantly more repertoire with nontumor tissue. Data fit most tumor T cells coming from lymph node, expanding in tumor.

TCRdb re-analysed the multiplex PCR reads in MiXCR, keeping a single row per CDR3 protein. The sample has roughly 260,000 distinct CDR3 sequences; more than 30% are singletons. This clonotype was observed at least ten times. The antigen remains undetermined. This receptor was identified in a female donor with breast cancer. Some clones in this sample may be carry-over from other donors' samples. This chain uses TRBV20-1 with TRBJ2-3; D is unclear. Sequencing was done on a sample of axillary lymph node tissue. CDR3: CSARRSDTQYF. The CDR3 nucleotides are TGCAGTGCCAGGAGATCAGATACGCAGTATTTT.